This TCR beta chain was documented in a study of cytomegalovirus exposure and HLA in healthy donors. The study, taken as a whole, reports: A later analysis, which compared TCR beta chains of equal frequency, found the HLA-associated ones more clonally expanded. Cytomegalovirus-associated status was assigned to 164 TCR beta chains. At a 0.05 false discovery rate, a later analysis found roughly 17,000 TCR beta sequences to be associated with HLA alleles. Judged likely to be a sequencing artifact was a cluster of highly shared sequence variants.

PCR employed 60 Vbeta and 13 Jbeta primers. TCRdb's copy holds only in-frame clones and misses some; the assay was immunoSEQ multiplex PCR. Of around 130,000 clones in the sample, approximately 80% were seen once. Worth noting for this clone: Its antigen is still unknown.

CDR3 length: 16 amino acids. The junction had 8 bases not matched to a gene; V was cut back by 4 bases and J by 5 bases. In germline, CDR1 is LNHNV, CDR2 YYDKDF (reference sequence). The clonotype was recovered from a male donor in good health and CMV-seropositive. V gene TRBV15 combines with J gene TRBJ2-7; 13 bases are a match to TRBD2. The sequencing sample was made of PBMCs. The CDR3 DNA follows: TGTGCCACCAGCACCGGGACTAGCGGGATGGAGGACGAGCAGTACTTC. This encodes CATSTGTSGMEDEQYF.